This paragraph covers one T cell receptor (beta chain) sequence. In the original processing: Estimated nucleated cell counts came from reference gene primer amplification. TCRdb's copy holds only in-frame clones and misses some; the assay was immunoSEQ multiplex PCR. That table supplies the V and J calls and clone size; D and trimming were determined from the DNA. The data contain about 210,000 clones, about 88% of them singletons. This entry comes from a study of blood T cell repertoires in COVID-19. Study overall: In Cohort 3, a recovered donor had either two negative PCRs, clearance, or symptom resolution. Specimens from acute and convalescent COVID-19 originated in the United States, Italy and Spain.

Germline lookup yields CDR1 LGHNA and CDR2 YSLEER. V was shortened by 4 bases and J by 6 bases, with 22 bases between the two germline ends. The CDR3 sequence is 17 residues long. Participant ages covered roughly 18 to 89 years across about 22 US areas. This TCR was recovered from a middle-aged woman in a cohort exposed to, infected with or recovered from COVID-19 (not recorded which). Sequenced: PBMCs or T cells enriched from blood (not recorded which). V is TRBV4-3 and J is TRBJ2-1; weak D call: TRBD2 (5 bases). Written as DNA, the CDR3 is TGCGCCAGCAGCCGCAAGATATACGGACTGAACCTCAATGAGCAGTTCTTC. Translating gives CASSRKIYGLNLNEQFF.